A selection of T cell receptor beta chains follows, all from one sample in a study of T cell responses to AZD1222 COVID-19 vaccine. Produced via immunoSEQ multiplex PCR; TCRdb's table is partial and in-frame only. The table has around 200,000 clones, 94% seen once; the top ten hold 1.6%. The input for sequencing was peripheral blood, taken 28 days after the second AZD1222 dose. These receptors came from an adult who received the AZD1222 COVID-19 vaccine. Both conserved end residues are part of each CDR3. Fields, in order: J gene, clone size, D gene, V gene, CDR3 length, CDR3 DNA, CDR3 protein. The D gene is left open where the match is weak. Not all rows give a size; the values are once, few, many and, for expanded clones, a class.

>TRBJ2-1|-|-|TRBV29-1|11
TGCAGCGCTGGGGGCGGGGTCGAGCAGTTCTTC
CSAGGGVEQFF
>TRBJ2-6|-|-|TRBV19|13
TGTGCCAGTAGTATCACTGGGGCCAACGTCCTGACTTTC
CASSITGANVLTF
>TRBJ2-7|-|-|TRBV12-3/TRBV12-4|12
TGTGCCAGCAGCCCCCAGGGGGGTCCTCACTACTTC
CASSPQGGPHYF
>TRBJ2-3|once|-|TRBV7-3|14
TGTGCCAGCAGCCACTGGGGGTACACAGATACGCAGTATTTT
CASSHWGYTDTQYF
>TRBJ1-1|-|-|TRBV27|16
TGTGCCAGCAGTTCCGCCCCGGGGGCAGGGAACACTGAAGCTTTCTTT
CASSSAPGAGNTEAFF
>TRBJ2-7|-|-|TRBV19|13
TGTGCCAGTAGTAGCACAGGGTTTCACGAGCAGTACTTC
CASSSTGFHEQYF
>TRBJ2-1|-|-|TRBV11-3|17
TGTGCCAGCAGCTTAGGAGGGGCAGTCTATTCCTACAATGAGCAGTTCTTC
CASSLGGAVYSYNEQFF
>TRBJ2-1|-|TRBD2|TRBV19|15
TGTGCCAGTAGTATTGACCTCGGTGGACTAGGCGGGCAGTTCTTC
CASSIDLGGLGGQFF
>TRBJ2-1|-|-|TRBV7-8|15
TGTGCCAGCAGCTTTAGGAGGACCTCTTACAATGAGCAGTTCTTC
CASSFRRTSYNEQFF
>TRBJ2-7|-|TRBD2|TRBV3-1/TRBV3-2|16
TGTGCCAGCAGCCAAGATCACTCCGGGACTACCGCCTTACGGTACTTC
CASSQDHSGTTALRYF
>TRBJ2-7|-|-|TRBV18|15
TGTGCCAGCTCCCGGGGGGCCGTTGCCACCTACGAGCAGTACTTC
CASSRGAVATYEQYF
>TRBJ1-5|-|-|TRBV5-1|16
TGCGCCAGCAGCTTGGATTCCGGGAATAGCAATCAGCCCCAGCATTTT
CASSLDSGNSNQPQHF
>TRBJ1-1|-|-|TRBV18|16
TGTGCCAGCTCACCACGGGCAGAAAACACAGCAACTGAAGCTTTCTTT
CASSPRAENTATEAFF
>TRBJ1-5|-|-|TRBV4-1|16
TGCGCCAGCAGCCAAGAAGTCCAACGGATCAATCAGCCCCAGCATTTT
CASSQEVQRINQPQHF
>TRBJ2-7|-|TRBD1|TRBV18|13
TGTGCCAGCTCACCGGGACAGTCCTACGAGCAGTACTTC
CASSPGQSYEQYF
>TRBJ1-5|-|-|TRBV7-2|15
TGTGCCAGCAGCCCCGACAGCCAACGCAATCAGCCCCAGCATTTT
CASSPDSQRNQPQHF
>TRBJ2-2|-|TRBD2|TRBV27|15
TGTGCCAGCAGTTTGAGCGGGAGGAACACCGGGGAGCTGTTTTTT
CASSLSGRNTGELFF
>TRBJ2-2|-|-|TRBV7-6|13
TGTGCCAGCAGCAGCCCGAACACCGGGGAGCTGTTTTTT
CASSSPNTGELFF
>TRBJ1-1|-|-|TRBV4-3|15
TGCGCCAGCAGCCGAGCCACAGATCGGTACACTGAAGCTTTCTTT
CASSRATDRYTEAFF
>TRBJ2-2|once|-|TRBV19|13
TGTGCCAGTAGTACCCCGGAGGAGAGGGAGCTGTTTTTT
CASSTPEERELFF
>TRBJ2-2|-|-|TRBV9|16
TGTGCCAGCAGCGCCGTGGGGGGCCTTAACACCGGGGAGCTGTTTTTT
CASSAVGGLNTGELFF
>TRBJ2-3|-|TRBD2|TRBV23-1|16
TGCGCCAGCAGTCAATGGGAGGGACGGCTAGTTGATACGCAGTATTTT
CASSQWEGRLVDTQYF
>TRBJ1-2|-|TRBD1|TRBV6-5|16
TGTGCCAGCAGTTCCCCAGGGACAGGCGCTAACTATGGCTACACCTTC
CASSSPGTGANYGYTF
>TRBJ1-1|-|TRBD1|TRBV12-3/TRBV12-4|13
TGTGCCAGCAGTTTTGGACAGGCCACTGAAGCTTTCTTT
CASSFGQATEAFF
>TRBJ2-1|once|-|TRBV6-5|13
TGTGCCAGCGGCCGACCCCCAGCTAATGAGCAGTTCTTC
CASGRPPANEQFF
>TRBJ2-5|-|TRBD1|TRBV5-5|14
TGTGCCAGCAGCTCCACAGGGGGCTCTGAGACCCAGTACTTC
CASSSTGGSETQYF
>TRBJ2-7|-|-|TRBV18|14
TGTGCCAGCTCACCACTAAGGGACTTCCACGAGCAGTACTTC
CASSPLRDFHEQYF
>TRBJ1-1|once|-|TRBV7-3|16
TGTGCCAGCAGCCAAACCCAGGCCTTTTTAACCACTGAAGCTTTCTTT
CASSQTQAFLTTEAFF
>TRBJ2-3|-|-|TRBV18|15
TGTGCCAGCTCAGGGTTGGCTGGGCGGACAGATACGCAGTATTTT
CASSGLAGRTDTQYF
>TRBJ2-5|-|TRBD2|TRBV7-3|16
TGTGCCAGCAGCTTAGTGGCGGGAGTTCCTGGGGAGACCCAGTACTTC
CASSLVAGVPGETQYF
>TRBJ2-1|-|TRBD2|TRBV5-6|18
TGTGCCAGCAGCCGGACTAGCGGGAGTAACCCCTCCTACAATGAGCAGTTCTTC
CASSRTSGSNPSYNEQFF
>TRBJ1-5|-|TRBD1|TRBV5-6|14
TGTGCCAGCAGCTTAGGAACAGGGGATCAGCCCCAGCATTTT
CASSLGTGDQPQHF
>TRBJ2-5|once|-|TRBV3-1/TRBV3-2|12
TGTGCCAGCAGCCGGACTGAGGAGACCCAGTACTTC
CASSRTEETQYF
>TRBJ2-3|-|-|TRBV4-3|15
TGCGCCAGCAGCCAAGATTCAAGGATCACAGATACGCAGTATTTT
CASSQDSRITDTQYF
>TRBJ2-7|-|TRBD1|TRBV7-2|14
TGTGCCAGCAGCCCCCAAACCGACAGGGTCGAGCAGTACTTC
CASSPQTDRVEQYF
>TRBJ1-2|-|-|TRBV5-1|14
TGCGCCAGCAGCCCGCTACAGGACATATATGGCTACACCTTC
CASSPLQDIYGYTF
>TRBJ2-3|-|-|TRBV6-4|15
TGTGCCAGCAGTGACTCGCGGGGAGGCACAGATACGCAGTATTTT
CASSDSRGGTDTQYF
>TRBJ1-3|-|-|TRBV14|13
TGTGCCAGCAGCCAGATAATTGGAAACACCATATATTTT
CASSQIIGNTIYF
>TRBJ1-3|-|-|TRBV20-1|14
TGCAGTGCTAGTCTAGGGGTTTCTGGAAACACCATATATTTT
CSASLGVSGNTIYF
>TRBJ1-5|-|-|TRBV19|14
TGTGCCAGTAGTATTTCGTCGAGCAATCAGCCCCAGCATTTT
CASSISSSNQPQHF
>TRBJ1-2|-|TRBD1|TRBV19|16
TGTGCCAGTAATCTTCTCCGACAGGGACTTAGCTTGAGCTACACCTTC
CASNLLRQGLSLSYTF
>TRBJ2-5|-|TRBD2|TRBV4-2|16
TGTGCCAGCAGCCAAAGGACTAGCGGGTTTCAAGAGACCCAGTACTTC
CASSQRTSGFQETQYF
>TRBJ2-5|-|-|TRBV10-2|16
TGCGCCAGCAGGTACGACAGCGGGTGGACGCAGGAGACCCAGTACTTC
CASRYDSGWTQETQYF
>TRBJ1-6|-|TRBD1|TRBV11-2|16
TGTGCCAGCAGCTTGGGGGGTCAGGGGGCCCGTTCACCCCTCCACTTT
CASSLGGQGARSPLHF
>TRBJ1-1|-|TRBD1|TRBV9|13
TGTGCCAGCAGCGCCCACAGGGGTACTGAAGCTTTCTTT
CASSAHRGTEAFF
>TRBJ2-2|-|TRBD2|TRBV5-5|18
TGTGCCAGCAGCCGGGGACTAGCGGAGAAGTGGTACACCGGGGAGCTGTTTTTT
CASSRGLAEKWYTGELFF
>TRBJ1-5|-|TRBD1|TRBV6-5|14
TGTGCCAGCAGTACCCAGGGGGCTGAGCAGCCCCAGCATTTT
CASSTQGAEQPQHF
>TRBJ2-7|-|-|TRBV7-3|15
TGTGCCAGCAGCTTAAGCGGCGGGGAGGCCTACGAGCAGTACTTC
CASSLSGGEAYEQYF
>TRBJ2-7|-|TRBD1|TRBV28|14
TGTGCCAGCAGTTCCGAAAGACAGGGACACGAGCAGTACTTC
CASSSERQGHEQYF
>TRBJ1-2|-|-|TRBV28|15
TGTGCCAGCAGTCCCCCGATCGGGAGACGTATGGGCTACACCTTC
CASSPPIGRRMGYTF
>TRBJ1-1|-|-|TRBV14|15
TGTGCCAGCAGCACCCAAGCCAGGGGGAACACTGAAGCTTTCTTT
CASSTQARGNTEAFF
>TRBJ2-1|-|-|TRBV18|13
TGTGCCAGCTCTGCGATGGCCCTCAATGAGCAGTTCTTC
CASSAMALNEQFF
>TRBJ2-3|-|-|TRBV6-6|12
TGTGCCACCCAGGGTCTCACAGATACGCAGTATTTT
CATQGLTDTQYF
>TRBJ1-4|-|TRBD1|TRBV6-5|14
TGTGCCAGCAGGAGGGACAGGGTTGAAGAAAAACTGTTTTTT
CASRRDRVEEKLFF
>TRBJ2-3|once|TRBD2|TRBV5-1|21
TGCGCCAGCAGCTTGGTTGGGGCTAGCGGGAGCCCTGGCCCCCGCACAGATACGCAGTATTTT
CASSLVGASGSPGPRTDTQYF
>TRBJ2-2|-|-|TRBV9|12
TGTGCCAGCGGGGAATCGGGCGGGGAGCTGTTTTTT
CASGESGGELFF
>TRBJ2-3|few|TRBD2|TRBV3-1/TRBV3-2|19
TGTGCCAGCAGCCAAACGGTTCGGACTAGCGGGAGAGGCACAGATACGCAGTATTTT
CASSQTVRTSGRGTDTQYF
>TRBJ1-1|once|-|TRBV11-3|16
TGTGCCAGCAGCTTAGAGGGGCAGACCATGAACACTGAAGCTTTCTTT
CASSLEGQTMNTEAFF
>TRBJ2-7|few|TRBD2|TRBV23-1|16
TGCGCCAGCAGTATTAGATTCAGGGAGGGCTTCTACGAGCAGTACTTC
CASSIRFREGFYEQYF
>TRBJ1-1|-|-|TRBV15|18
TGTGCCACCAGCGGTTTACGGGGGGCCCTGCGGGAGAACACTGAAGCTTTCTTT
CATSGLRGALRENTEAFF